This T cell receptor (beta chain) was captured in a study of CD8+ T cells in alopecia areata. Overall study: For the treated group, dosing was oral tofacitinib at 5 to 10 mg twice daily.

The CDR3 sequence is 13 residues long. Germline V gene data show CDR1 as SGDLS and CDR2 as YYNGEE. Between the trimmed V and J ends, which lost 4 bases and 8 bases, there was a span of 15 bases. In each case, RNA was isolated and then reverse transcribed into cDNA as the sequencing template. The protocol was immunoSEQ multiplex PCR, while the TCRdb copy is restricted to in-frame clones and leaves out a portion. The data show 150,000 to 190,000 clones, 40% to 60% seen once. This receptor was obtained from a human donor with alopecia areata. This specimen consisted of CD8+ T cells sorted from blood, obtained at week 0. This chain links TRBV9 with TRBJ1-1; TRBD1 might be the D (5 bases). This chain's CDR3 is CASSQAPGKEAFF. CDR3 coding DNA: TGTGCCAGCAGCCAAGCCCCAGGGAAAGAAGCTTTCTTT.